This T cell receptor (beta chain) emerged from a study of PD-1 blockade in classical Hodgkin lymphoma. CDR3 size: 15 residues. The germline V gene encodes CDR1 SGDLS and CDR2 YYNGEE. V was clipped by 0 bases and J by 7 bases, with 13 bases between them. Using immunoSEQ multiplex PCR, the repertoire was profiled, and TCRdb retains in-frame clones only, with some absent. The sample carries 9,500 to 10,000 clones, about 90% recorded once. With no exception, relapse followed autologous stem cell transplantation in all patients, and brentuximab vedotin exposure varied. This specimen was peripheral blood mononuclear cells (PBMCs), taken at baseline. This chain uses TRBV9 with TRBJ1-4; tentative D call: TRBD1 (5 bases). The TCR originated in a human donor with classical Hodgkin lymphoma. CDR3 sequence: CASSVGLGGAEKLFF. The CDR3 DNA is TGTGCCAGCAGCGTAGGCCTAGGAGGGGCTGAAAAACTGTTTTTT.